This entry is about one T cell receptor (beta chain). The repertoire was sequenced with immunoSEQ multiplex PCR; TCRdb's copy has only in-frame clones and lacks some. This table has 35,000 to 40,000 clones, around 81% appearing once. The data stem from a study of blood T cell repertoires in COVID-19. Overall study: PBMCs, B-cell-depleted T cells, or T cells provided the cDNA or gDNA that made up the material.

This clonotype originated in a man aged 50 to 60 with active COVID-19. The specimen was peripheral blood.

The CDR3: CAISGNDRANQPQHF. CDR3 nucleotide sequence: TGTGCCATCAGTGGAAACGACAGAGCCAATCAGCCCCAGCATTTT. The gene calls are TRBV10-3 and TRBJ1-5; tentative D call: TRBD1 (5 bases). The length of the CDR3 is 15 residues. From germline, CDR1 is ENHRY and CDR2 SYGVKD. Trimming left V 4 bases short and J 3 bases short, with 13 bases between.